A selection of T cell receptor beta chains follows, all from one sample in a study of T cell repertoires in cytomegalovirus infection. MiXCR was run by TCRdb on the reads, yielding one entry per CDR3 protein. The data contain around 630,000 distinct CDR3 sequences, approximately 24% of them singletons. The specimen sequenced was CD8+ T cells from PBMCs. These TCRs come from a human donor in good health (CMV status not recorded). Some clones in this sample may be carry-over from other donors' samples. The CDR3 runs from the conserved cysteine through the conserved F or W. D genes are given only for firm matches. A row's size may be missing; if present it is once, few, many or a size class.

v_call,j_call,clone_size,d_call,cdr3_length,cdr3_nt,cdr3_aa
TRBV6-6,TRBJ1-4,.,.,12,TGTGCCAGCAGTTTAGACAGGGAAAAACTGTTTTTT,CASSLDREKLFF
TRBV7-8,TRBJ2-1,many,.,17,TGTGCCAGCAGCTTAGGGGTTCGGCAGAGCTCCTACAATGAGCAGTTCTTC,CASSLGVRQSSYNEQFF
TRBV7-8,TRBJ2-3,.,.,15,TGTGCCAGCAGGACTGGGGGAGAGGACACAGATACGCAGTATTTT,CASRTGGEDTDTQYF
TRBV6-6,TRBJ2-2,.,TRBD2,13,TGTGCCAGCACCGGGGGGGGAACCGGGGAGCTGTTTTTT,CASTGGGTGELFF
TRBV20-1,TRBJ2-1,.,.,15,TGCAGTGCTAGTTACGGACTAAGATTGTTCCATGAGCAGTTCTTC,CSASYGLRLFHEQFF
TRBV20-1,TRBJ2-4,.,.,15,TGCAGTGCTAATTGGTACTCTCGATCCAAAAACATTCAGTACTTC,CSANWYSRSKNIQYF
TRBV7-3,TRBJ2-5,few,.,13,TGTGCCAGCAGCTTAAGGTCAGCAGAGACCCAGTACTTC,CASSLRSAETQYF
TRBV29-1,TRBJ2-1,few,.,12,TGCAGCGTTGAAGAGGGGGGCGGTGAGCAGTTCTTC,CSVEEGGGEQFF
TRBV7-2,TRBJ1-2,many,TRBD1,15,TGTGCCAGCAGCGCGGAGGGGGCGCCGGGGTATGGCTACACCTTC,CASSAEGAPGYGYTF
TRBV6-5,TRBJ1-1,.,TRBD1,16,TGTGCCAGCAGTTCCCAGGGGGGGGCGAGGAACACTGAAGCTTTCTTT,CASSSQGGARNTEAFF
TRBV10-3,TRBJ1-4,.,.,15,TGTGCCATCAGTGAGCTGGGGAACCAGAATGAAAAACTGTTTTTT,CAISELGNQNEKLFF
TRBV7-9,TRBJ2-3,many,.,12,TGTGCCAGCAGCCTGGGGACGGGTACGCAGTATTTT,CASSLGTGTQYF
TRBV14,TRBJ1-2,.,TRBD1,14,TGTGCCAGCAGCCAAACAGGGGGCCCCTATGGCTACACCTTC,CASSQTGGPYGYTF
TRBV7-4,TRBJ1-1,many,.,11,TGTGCCAGCAGCCCCGAGAGGGGAGCTTTCTTT,CASSPERGAFF
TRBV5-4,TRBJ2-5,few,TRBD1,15,TGTGCCAGCAGCTTTCCGGGACAGGGACAAGAGACCCAGTACTTC,CASSFPGQGQETQYF
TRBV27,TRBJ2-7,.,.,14,TGTGCCAGCAGCCCGGACACAGGCCTCCGCGAGCAGTACTTC,CASSPDTGLREQYF
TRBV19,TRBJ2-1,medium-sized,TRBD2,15,TGTGCCAGTAGTCCGGGACTAGCGGGCCGGGCTGAGCAGTTCTTC,CASSPGLAGRAEQFF
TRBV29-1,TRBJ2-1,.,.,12,TGCAGCGTGGGGTGGGCGTCGAATGAGCAGTTCTTC,CSVGWASNEQFF
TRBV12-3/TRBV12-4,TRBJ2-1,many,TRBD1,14,TGTGCCAGCAGTTCAAGGGACAGGGGGAATGAGCAGTTCTTC,CASSSRDRGNEQFF
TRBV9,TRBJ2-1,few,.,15,TGTGCCAGCAGCGTAGAAGGGGACACCTACAATGAGCAGTTCTTC,CASSVEGDTYNEQFF
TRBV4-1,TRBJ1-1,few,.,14,TGCGCCAGCAGCCAAACGGACATGAACACTGAAGCTTTCTTT,CASSQTDMNTEAFF
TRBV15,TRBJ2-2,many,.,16,TGTGCCACCAGCAGAGACCTAGCGCTAGAGACCGGGGAGCTGTTTTTT,CATSRDLALETGELFF
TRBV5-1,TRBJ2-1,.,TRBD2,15,TGCGCCAGCAGCCCCGGGGGGACCGCCTACAATGAGCAGTTCTTC,CASSPGGTAYNEQFF
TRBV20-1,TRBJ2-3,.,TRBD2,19,TGCAGTGCTAGAGATGAAGTAGCGGGGCGATTGCCAGGCACAGATACGCAGTATTTT,CSARDEVAGRLPGTDTQYF
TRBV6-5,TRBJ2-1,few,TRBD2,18,TGTGCCAGCAGCCAAAGTTTAGTGACTAGCGGGAGTGAAGATGAGCAGTTCTTC,CASSQSLVTSGSEDEQFF